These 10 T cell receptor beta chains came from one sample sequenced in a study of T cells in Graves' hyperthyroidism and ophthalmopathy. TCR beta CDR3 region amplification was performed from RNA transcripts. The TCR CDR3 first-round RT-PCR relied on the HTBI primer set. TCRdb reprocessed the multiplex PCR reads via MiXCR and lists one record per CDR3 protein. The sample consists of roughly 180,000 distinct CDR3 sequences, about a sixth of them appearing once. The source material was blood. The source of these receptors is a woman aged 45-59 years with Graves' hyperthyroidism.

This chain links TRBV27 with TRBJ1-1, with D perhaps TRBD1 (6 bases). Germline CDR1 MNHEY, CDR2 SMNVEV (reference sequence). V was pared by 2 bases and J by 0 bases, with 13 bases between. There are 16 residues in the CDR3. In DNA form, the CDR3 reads TGTGCCAGCAGTTTAAGGGTGGGGGGCTTGAACACTGAAGCTTTCTTT. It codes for CASSLRVGGLNTEAFF.

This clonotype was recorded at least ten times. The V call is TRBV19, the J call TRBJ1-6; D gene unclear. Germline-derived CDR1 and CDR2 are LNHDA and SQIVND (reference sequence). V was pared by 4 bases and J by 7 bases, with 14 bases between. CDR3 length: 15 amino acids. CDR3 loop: CASSTDGGMNSPLHF. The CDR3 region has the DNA TGTGCCAGTAGTACGGACGGAGGGATGAATTCACCCCTCCACTTT. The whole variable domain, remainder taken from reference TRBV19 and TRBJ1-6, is DGGITQSPKYLFRKEGQNVTLSCEQNLNHDAMYWYRQDPGQGLRLIYYSQIVNDFQKGDIAEGYSVSREKKESFPLTVTSAQKNPTAFYLCASSTDGGMNSPLHFGNGTRLTVT.

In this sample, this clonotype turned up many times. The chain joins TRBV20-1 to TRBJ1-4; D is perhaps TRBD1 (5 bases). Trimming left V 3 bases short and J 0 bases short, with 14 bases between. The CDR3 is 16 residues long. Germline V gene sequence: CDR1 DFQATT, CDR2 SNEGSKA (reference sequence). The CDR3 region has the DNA TGCAGTGCTAGTAGACCAGGGTCTGCAACTAATGAAAAACTGTTTTTT. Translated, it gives CSASRPGSATNEKLFF.

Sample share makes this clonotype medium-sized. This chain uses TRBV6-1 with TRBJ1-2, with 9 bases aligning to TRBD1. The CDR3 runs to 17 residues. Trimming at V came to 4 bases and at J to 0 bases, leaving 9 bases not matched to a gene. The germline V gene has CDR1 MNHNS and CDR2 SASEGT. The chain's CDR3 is CASSGGTGWGANYGYTF. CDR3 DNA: TGTGCCAGCAGTGGGGGGACAGGGTGGGGAGCTAACTATGGCTACACCTTC.

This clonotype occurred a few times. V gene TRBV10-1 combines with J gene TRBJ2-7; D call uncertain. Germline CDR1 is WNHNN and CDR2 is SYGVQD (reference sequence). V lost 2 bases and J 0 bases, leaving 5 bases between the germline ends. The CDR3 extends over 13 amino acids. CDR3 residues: CASSEAASYEQYF. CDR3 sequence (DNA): TGCGCCAGCAGTGAGGCTGCCTCCTACGAGCAGTACTTC.

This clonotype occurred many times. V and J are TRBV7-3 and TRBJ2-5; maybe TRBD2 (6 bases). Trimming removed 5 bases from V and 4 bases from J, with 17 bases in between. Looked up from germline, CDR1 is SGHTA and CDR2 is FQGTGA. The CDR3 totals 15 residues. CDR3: CASSGGGVLGETQYF. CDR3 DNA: TGTGCCAGCAGCGGTGGCGGGGTGTTGGGAGAGACCCAGTACTTC.

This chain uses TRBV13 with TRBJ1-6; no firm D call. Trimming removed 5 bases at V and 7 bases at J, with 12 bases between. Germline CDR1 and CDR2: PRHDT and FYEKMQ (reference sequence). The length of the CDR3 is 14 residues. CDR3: CASSPRGTNSPLHF. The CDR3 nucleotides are TGTGCCAGCAGCCCGAGAGGTACGAATTCACCCCTCCACTTT.

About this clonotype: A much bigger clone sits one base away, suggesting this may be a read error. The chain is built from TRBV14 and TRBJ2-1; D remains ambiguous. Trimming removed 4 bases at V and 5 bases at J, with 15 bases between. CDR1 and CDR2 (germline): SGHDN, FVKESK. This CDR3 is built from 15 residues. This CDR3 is CASSPRQVGHNEQFF. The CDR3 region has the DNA TGTGCCAGCAGCCCCAGACAAGTAGGACACAATGAGCAGTTCTTC. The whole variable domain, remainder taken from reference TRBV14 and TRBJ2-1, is EAGVTQFPSHSVIEKGQTVTLRCDPISGHDNLYWYRRVMGKEIKFLLHFVKESKQDESGMPNNRFLAERTGGTYSTLKVQPAELEDSGVYFCASSPRQVGHNEQFFGPGTRLTVL.

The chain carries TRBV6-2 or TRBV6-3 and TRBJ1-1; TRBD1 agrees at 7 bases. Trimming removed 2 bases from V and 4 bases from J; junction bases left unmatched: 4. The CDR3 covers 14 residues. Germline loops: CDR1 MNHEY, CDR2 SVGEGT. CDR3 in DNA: TGTGCCAGCAGTTACAGGGGGCGTCCCACTGAAGCTTTCTTT. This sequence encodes CASSYRGRPTEAFF.

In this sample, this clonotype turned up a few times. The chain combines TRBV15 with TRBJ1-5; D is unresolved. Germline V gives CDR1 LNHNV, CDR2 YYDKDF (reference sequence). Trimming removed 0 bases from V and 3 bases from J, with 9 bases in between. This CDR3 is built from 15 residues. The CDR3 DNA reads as TGTGCCACCAGCAGAGATAGGGCAGTCAATCAGCCCCAGCATTTT. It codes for CATSRDRAVNQPQHF. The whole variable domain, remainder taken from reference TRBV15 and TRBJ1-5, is DAMVIQNPRYQVTQFGKPVTLSCSQTLNHNVMYWYQQKSSQAPKLLFHYYDKDFNNEADTPDNFQSRRPNTSFCFLDIRSPGLGDTAMYLCATSRDRAVNQPQHFGDGTRLSIL.